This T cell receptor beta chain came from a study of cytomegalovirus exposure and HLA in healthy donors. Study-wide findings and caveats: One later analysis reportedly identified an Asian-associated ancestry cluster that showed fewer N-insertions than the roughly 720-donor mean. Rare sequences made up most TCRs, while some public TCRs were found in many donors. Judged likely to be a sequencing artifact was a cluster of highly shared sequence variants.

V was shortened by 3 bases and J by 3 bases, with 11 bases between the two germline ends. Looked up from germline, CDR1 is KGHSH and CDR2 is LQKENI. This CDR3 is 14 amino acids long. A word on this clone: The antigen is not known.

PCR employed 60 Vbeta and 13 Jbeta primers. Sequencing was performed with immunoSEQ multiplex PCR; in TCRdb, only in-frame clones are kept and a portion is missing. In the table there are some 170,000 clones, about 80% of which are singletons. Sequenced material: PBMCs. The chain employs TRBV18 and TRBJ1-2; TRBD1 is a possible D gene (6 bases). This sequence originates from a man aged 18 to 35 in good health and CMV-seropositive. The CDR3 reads CASSPAGEYYGYTF. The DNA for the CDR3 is TGTGCCAGCTCACCCGCAGGGGAATACTATGGCTACACCTTC.